This T cell receptor (beta chain) was obtained from a study of blood T cell repertoires in COVID-19. As for the study in general: Both acute and convalescent COVID-19 samples were obtained from the United States, Italy and Spain. T cells, B-cell-depleted T cells, or PBMCs supplied cDNA or gDNA.

Allocation to cohorts depended on clinical history reported by the participants. Trimming removed 6 bases from V and 4 bases from J; junction bases left unmatched: 8. The CDR3 runs to 14 residues. Germline loops: CDR1 LNHDA, CDR2 SQIVND (reference sequence). As handled by the study authors: Estimated nucleated cell counts came from reference gene primer amplification. Measured with immunoSEQ multiplex PCR; TCRdb has only the in-frame clones, and not every one. That table gives V, J and clone size, and the DNA gave D and trimming. The sample contains hundreds of thousands of clones, 86% of which appear only once.

The chain is built from TRBV19 and TRBJ2-7; 8 bases agree with TRBD2. The clonotype comes from a man aged 30 to 39 who had recovered from COVID-19. The specimen was PBMCs or T cells enriched from blood (not recorded which). The CDR3 nucleotides read TGTGCCAGTAGAGCTAGCGGGTCTTTTTACGAGCAGTACTTC. Amino acid sequence: CASRASGSFYEQYF. Supplemented by reference TRBV19 and TRBJ2-7, the full variable domain reads DGGITQSPKYLFRKEGQNVTLSCEQNLNHDAMYWYRQDPGQGLRLIYYSQIVNDFQKGDIAEGYSVSREKKESFPLTVTSAQKNPTAFYLCASRASGSFYEQYFGPGTRLTVT.